The rows below give T cell receptor beta chains drawn from one sample of a study of cytomegalovirus exposure and HLA in healthy donors. Assay used: immunoSEQ multiplex PCR; TCRdb lists only in-frame clones, some missing. The sample holds 140,000 to 150,000 clones, 75% to 80% seen once. Sequencing was done on a sample of PBMCs. Receptors originate from a woman aged 30 to 39 in good health and CMV-seronegative. Each CDR3 is given with its conserved first and last residue. Fields, in order: V gene, clone size, J gene, D gene, CDR3 protein, CDR3 DNA. The D gene is left open where the match is weak. Clone size is given for some rows only: seen once, a few or many times, or a class if the clone is expanded.

V: TRBV28
size: .
J: TRBJ2-5
D: .
CDR3: CASSFMGTLQETQYF
DNA: TGTGCCAGCAGTTTTATGGGGACACTACAAGAGACCCAGTACTTC

V: TRBV12-5
size: .
J: TRBJ2-1
D: TRBD2
CDR3: CASGLARLAGDYNEQFF
DNA: TGTGCTAGTGGTTTGGCCAGACTAGCGGGGGACTACAATGAGCAGTTCTTC

V: TRBV6-5
size: .
J: TRBJ1-1
D: .
CDR3: CASSYTQTKNTEAFF
DNA: TGTGCCAGCAGTTACACCCAGACTAAGAACACTGAAGCTTTCTTT

V: TRBV5-4
size: .
J: TRBJ1-2
D: TRBD1
CDR3: CASSGGGSSINYGYTF
DNA: TGTGCCAGCAGCGGAGGGGGCTCTTCGATCAACTATGGCTACACCTTC

V: TRBV5-4
size: .
J: TRBJ2-3
D: .
CDR3: CASSLSRGGGTDTQYF
DNA: TGTGCCAGCAGCTTGTCCCGCGGCGGGGGCACAGATACGCAGTATTTT

V: TRBV6-5
size: .
J: TRBJ1-1
D: .
CDR3: CASGARPFITEAFF
DNA: TGTGCCAGCGGGGCCCGTCCTTTTATCACTGAAGCTTTCTTT

V: TRBV7-3
size: .
J: TRBJ2-6
D: .
CDR3: CASSEAYGANVLTF
DNA: TGTGCCAGCAGTGAAGCTTATGGGGCCAACGTCCTGACTTTC

V: TRBV2
size: .
J: TRBJ1-1
D: .
CDR3: CASSAFFAGRPDTEAFF
DNA: TGTGCCAGCAGTGCTTTTTTCGCAGGGCGGCCGGACACTGAAGCTTTCTTT

V: TRBV18
size: few
J: TRBJ2-5
D: TRBD1
CDR3: CASSRQGRETQYF
DNA: TGTGCCAGCTCTAGACAGGGGAGGGAGACCCAGTACTTC

V: TRBV5-4
size: .
J: TRBJ2-5
D: TRBD2
CDR3: CASSFQAGGGQETQYF
DNA: TGTGCCAGCAGCTTTCAAGCGGGGGGAGGCCAAGAGACCCAGTACTTC

V: TRBV7-2
size: .
J: TRBJ1-2
D: TRBD1
CDR3: CASSLGQGAPVGYTF
DNA: TGTGCCAGCAGCCTGGGACAGGGGGCGCCGGTTGGCTACACCTTC

V: TRBV7-2
size: .
J: TRBJ1-3
D: TRBD1
CDR3: CASSPLGQGLSGNTIYF
DNA: TGTGCCAGCAGCCCGTTGGGACAGGGTTTGTCCGGAAACACCATATATTTT

V: TRBV2
size: .
J: TRBJ2-7
D: .
CDR3: CASSDRYEYF
DNA: TGTGCCAGCAGTGATCGTTATGAGTACTTC

V: TRBV7-9
size: few
J: TRBJ1-2
D: TRBD1
CDR3: CASSQGTGGGGYTF
DNA: TGTGCCAGCAGCCAAGGGACAGGGGGAGGTGGCTACACCTTC

V: TRBV5-6
size: .
J: TRBJ1-6
D: .
CDR3: CASSLIGTKNSPLHF
DNA: TGTGCCAGCAGCTTGATAGGGACTAAGAATTCACCCCTCCACTTT

V: TRBV2
size: once
J: TRBJ1-5
D: .
CDR3: CASSERGDNNQPQHF
DNA: TGTGCCAGCAGTGAACGGGGAGACAATAATCAGCCCCAGCATTTT

V: TRBV9
size: .
J: TRBJ1-6
D: .
CDR3: CASSVAQGYNSPLHF
DNA: TGTGCCAGCAGCGTAGCTCAGGGCTATAATTCACCCCTCCACTTT

V: TRBV4-1
size: once
J: TRBJ1-4
D: .
CDR3: CASSPLDINLNEKLFF
DNA: TGCGCCAGCAGCCCGCTGGACATAAACTTGAATGAAAAACTGTTTTTT

V: TRBV7-8
size: few
J: TRBJ1-2
D: .
CDR3: CASSLGQSPTYGYTF
DNA: TGTGCCAGCAGCTTAGGACAGTCCCCTACCTATGGCTACACCTTC

V: TRBV30
size: .
J: TRBJ2-5
D: .
CDR3: CAWRRATETQYF
DNA: TGTGCCTGGAGGAGGGCCACAGAGACCCAGTACTTC

V: TRBV2
size: .
J: TRBJ1-4
D: TRBD1
CDR3: CASRRTGATNEKLFF
DNA: TGTGCCAGCAGACGGACAGGTGCAACTAATGAAAAACTGTTTTTT

V: TRBV29-1
size: .
J: TRBJ1-1
D: .
CDR3: CSVDLQGNTEAFF
DNA: TGCAGCGTCGATTTACAGGGTAACACTGAAGCTTTCTTT

V: TRBV29-1
size: .
J: TRBJ1-1
D: .
CDR3: CSGRLGGGRMNTEAFF
DNA: TGCAGCGGGCGTTTAGGGGGGGGACGGATGAACACTGAAGCTTTCTTT

V: TRBV6-5
size: .
J: TRBJ2-7
D: .
CDR3: CASNPHPGQSYEQYF
DNA: TGTGCCAGCAACCCTCACCCCGGACAGAGCTACGAGCAGTACTTC

V: TRBV5-4
size: .
J: TRBJ1-6
D: .
CDR3: CASSLESGESPLHF
DNA: TGTGCCAGCAGCTTGGAGTCAGGGGAATCACCCCTCCACTTT

V: TRBV4-3
size: once
J: TRBJ2-1
D: TRBD1
CDR3: CASSQVALHRGEQFF
DNA: TGCGCCAGCAGCCAAGTGGCCCTTCACAGGGGGGAGCAGTTCTTC

V: TRBV6-6
size: .
J: TRBJ2-2
D: .
CDR3: CATEGHQSTGELFF
DNA: TGTGCCACCGAGGGACACCAATCCACCGGGGAGCTGTTTTTT

V: TRBV6-1
size: once
J: TRBJ1-1
D: TRBD1
CDR3: CASSRDRGNTEAFF
DNA: TGTGCCAGCAGCCGGGACAGGGGAAACACTGAAGCTTTCTTT

V: TRBV15
size: .
J: TRBJ2-3
D: TRBD2
CDR3: CATSRDSLLGAGGQVDTQYF
DNA: TGTGCCACCAGCAGAGATTCCCTCTTGGGAGCGGGGGGGCAAGTAGATACGCAGTATTTT

V: TRBV6-1
size: few
J: TRBJ1-2
D: TRBD1
CDR3: CATPSGTGRIYGYTF
DNA: TGTGCCACCCCAAGCGGGACAGGGAGAATCTATGGCTACACCTTC

V: TRBV6-5
size: once
J: TRBJ2-7
D: .
CDR3: CASRRTSSSYEQYF
DNA: TGTGCCAGCAGGCGGACAAGTAGCTCCTACGAGCAGTACTTC

V: TRBV7-2
size: .
J: TRBJ2-1
D: TRBD2
CDR3: CASSVDTSGGNEQFF
DNA: TGTGCCAGCAGCGTCGATACTAGCGGGGGCAATGAGCAGTTCTTC

V: TRBV9
size: .
J: TRBJ1-6
D: .
CDR3: CASSVAVGADSPLHF
DNA: TGTGCCAGCAGCGTAGCCGTAGGGGCGGATTCACCCCTCCACTTT

V: TRBV28
size: .
J: TRBJ2-5
D: TRBD1
CDR3: CASSYNPPGQEYLGGETQYF
DNA: TGTGCCAGCAGTTACAACCCCCCGGGACAGGAGTACCTTGGCGGAGAGACCCAGTACTTC

V: TRBV5-1
size: few
J: TRBJ2-7
D: TRBD1
CDR3: CASSYTGTGSNEQYF
DNA: TGCGCCAGCAGCTATACCGGGACAGGGTCTAACGAGCAGTACTTC

V: TRBV30
size: .
J: TRBJ2-1
D: .
CDR3: CAWNLRGNEQFF
DNA: TGTGCCTGGAACCTAAGGGGTAATGAGCAGTTCTTC

V: TRBV6-4
size: .
J: TRBJ2-3
D: .
CDR3: CASSGADTQYF
DNA: TGTGCCAGCAGTGGAGCAGATACGCAGTATTTT

V: TRBV19
size: .
J: TRBJ1-5
D: .
CDR3: CASTLSGSRNQPQHF
DNA: TGTGCCAGTACTCTGTCAGGCAGCCGTAATCAGCCCCAGCATTTT

V: TRBV4-1
size: .
J: TRBJ2-7
D: TRBD2
CDR3: CASSQGTTSGGHYEQYF
DNA: TGCGCCAGCAGCCAAGGTACGACTAGCGGGGGACATTACGAGCAGTACTTC

V: TRBV4-1
size: .
J: TRBJ1-2
D: TRBD1
CDR3: CASSQDQNRGISGYTF
DNA: TGCGCCAGCAGCCAAGATCAGAACAGGGGAATCTCCGGCTACACCTTC

V: TRBV6-1
size: .
J: TRBJ1-3
D: TRBD1
CDR3: CATLKGQGSGNTIYF
DNA: TGTGCCACTTTGAAAGGACAGGGCAGCGGAAACACCATATATTTT

V: TRBV5-6
size: .
J: TRBJ1-3
D: .
CDR3: CASSWSDRRTSGNTIYF
DNA: TGTGCCAGCAGCTGGTCCGACAGGAGAACCTCTGGAAACACCATATATTTT

V: TRBV2
size: .
J: TRBJ2-7
D: .
CDR3: CASSAERATSYEQYF
DNA: TGTGCCAGCAGTGCGGAGCGGGCGACCTCCTACGAGCAGTACTTC

V: TRBV6-1
size: .
J: TRBJ2-2
D: .
CDR3: CASSYRATYTGELFF
DNA: TGTGCCAGCAGCTATCGCGCCACGTACACCGGGGAGCTGTTTTTT

V: TRBV12-5
size: .
J: TRBJ1-1
D: .
CDR3: CASGRGGENTEAFF
DNA: TGTGCTAGTGGTAGGGGGGGGGAGAACACTGAAGCTTTCTTT